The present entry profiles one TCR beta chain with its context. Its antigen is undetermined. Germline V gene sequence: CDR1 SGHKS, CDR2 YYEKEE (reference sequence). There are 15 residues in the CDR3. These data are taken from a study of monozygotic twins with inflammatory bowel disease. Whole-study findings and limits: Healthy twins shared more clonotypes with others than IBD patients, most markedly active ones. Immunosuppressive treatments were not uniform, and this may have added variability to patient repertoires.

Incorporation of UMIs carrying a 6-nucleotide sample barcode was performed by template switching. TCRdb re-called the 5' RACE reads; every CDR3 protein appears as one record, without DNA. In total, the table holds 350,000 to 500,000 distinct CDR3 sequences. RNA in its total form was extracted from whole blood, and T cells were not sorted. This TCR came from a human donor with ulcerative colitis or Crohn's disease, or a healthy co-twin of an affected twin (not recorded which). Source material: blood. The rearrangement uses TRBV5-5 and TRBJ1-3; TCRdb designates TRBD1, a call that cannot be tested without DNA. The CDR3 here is CASSTGSLSGNTIYF.